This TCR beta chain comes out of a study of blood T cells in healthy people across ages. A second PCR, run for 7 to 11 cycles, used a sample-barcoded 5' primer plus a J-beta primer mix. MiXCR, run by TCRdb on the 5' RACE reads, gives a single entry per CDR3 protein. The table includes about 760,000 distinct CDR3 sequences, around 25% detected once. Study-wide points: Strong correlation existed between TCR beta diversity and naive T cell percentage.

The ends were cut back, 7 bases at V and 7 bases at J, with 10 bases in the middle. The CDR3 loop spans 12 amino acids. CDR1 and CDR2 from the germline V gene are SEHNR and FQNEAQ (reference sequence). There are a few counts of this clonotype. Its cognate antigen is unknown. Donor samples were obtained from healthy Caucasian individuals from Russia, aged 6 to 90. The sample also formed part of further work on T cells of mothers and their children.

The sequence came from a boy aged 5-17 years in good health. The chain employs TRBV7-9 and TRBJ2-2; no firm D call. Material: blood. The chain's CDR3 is CASTHQVGELFF. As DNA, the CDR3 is TGTGCCAGCACCCACCAGGTCGGGGAGCTGTTTTTT. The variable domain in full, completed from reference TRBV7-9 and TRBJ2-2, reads DTGVSQNPRHKITKRGQNVTFRCDPISEHNRLYWYRQTLGQGPEFLTYFQNEAQLEKSRLLSDRFSAERPKGSFSTLEIQRTEQGDSAMYLCASTHQVGELFFGEGSRLTVL.